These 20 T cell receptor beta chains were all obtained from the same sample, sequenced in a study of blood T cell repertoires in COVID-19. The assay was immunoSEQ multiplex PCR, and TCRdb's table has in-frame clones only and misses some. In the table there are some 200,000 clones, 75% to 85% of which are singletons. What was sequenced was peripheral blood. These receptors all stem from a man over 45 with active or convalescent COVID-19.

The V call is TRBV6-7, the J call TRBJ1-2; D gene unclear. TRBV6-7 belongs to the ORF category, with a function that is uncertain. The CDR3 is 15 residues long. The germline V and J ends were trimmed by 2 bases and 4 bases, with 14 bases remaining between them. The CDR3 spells CASSYPPREGYGYTF. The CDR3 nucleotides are TGTGCCAGCAGTTACCCGCCCCGGGAAGGCTATGGCTACACCTTC.

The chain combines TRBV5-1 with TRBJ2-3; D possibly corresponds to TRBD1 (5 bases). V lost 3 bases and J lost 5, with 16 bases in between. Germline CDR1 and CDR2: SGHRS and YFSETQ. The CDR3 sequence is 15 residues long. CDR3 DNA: TGCGCCAGCAGCTCCCGGACAACAGATCAAGATACGCAGTATTTT. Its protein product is CASSSRTTDQDTQYF.

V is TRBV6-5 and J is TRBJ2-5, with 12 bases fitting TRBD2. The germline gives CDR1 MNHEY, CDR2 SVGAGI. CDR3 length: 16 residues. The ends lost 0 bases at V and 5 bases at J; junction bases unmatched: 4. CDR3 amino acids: CASSYSLAGGRETQYF. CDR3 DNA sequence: TGTGCCAGCAGTTACTCTCTAGCGGGGGGGCGGGAGACCCAGTACTTC.

CDR3 loop: CASSFHREKAFF. CDR3 DNA: TGTGCCAGCAGCTTCCACAGGGAGAAAGCTTTCTTT. V gene TRBV11-2 combines with J gene TRBJ1-1; D possibly corresponds to TRBD1 (6 bases). The CDR3 has 12 amino acids. Germline assignment: CDR1 SGHAT and CDR2 FQNNGV. Between the trimmed V and J ends, which lost 3 bases and 9 bases, there was a span of 11 bases.

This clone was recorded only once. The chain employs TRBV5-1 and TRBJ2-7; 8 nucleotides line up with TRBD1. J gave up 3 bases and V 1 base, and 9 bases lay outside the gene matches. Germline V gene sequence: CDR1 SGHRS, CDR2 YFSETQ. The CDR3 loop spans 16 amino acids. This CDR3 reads CASSLPGGTGVYEQYF. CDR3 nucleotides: TGCGCCAGCAGCTTGCCTGGGGGGACAGGAGTCTACGAGCAGTACTTC.

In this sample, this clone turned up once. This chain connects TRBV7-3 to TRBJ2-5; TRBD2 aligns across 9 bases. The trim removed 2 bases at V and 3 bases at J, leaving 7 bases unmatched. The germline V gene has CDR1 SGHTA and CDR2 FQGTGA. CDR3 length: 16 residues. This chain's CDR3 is CASSLGVAGAEETQYF. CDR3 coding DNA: TGTGCCAGCAGCTTAGGAGTAGCGGGGGCAGAAGAGACCCAGTACTTC.

The CDR3 spells CSALDSYEQYV. The CDR3, as DNA: TGCAGCGCCCTGGACAGCTACGAGCAGTACGTC. This sequence joins TRBV29-1 and TRBJ2-7; D is perhaps TRBD1 (6 bases). The CDR3 has 11 amino acids. Looked up from germline, CDR1 is SQVTM and CDR2 is ANQGSEA. Between the trimmed V and J ends, which lost 7 bases and 3 bases, there was a span of 10 bases.

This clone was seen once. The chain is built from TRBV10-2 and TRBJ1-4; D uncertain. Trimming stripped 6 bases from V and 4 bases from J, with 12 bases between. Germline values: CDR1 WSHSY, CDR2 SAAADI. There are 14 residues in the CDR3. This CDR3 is CASRRRSHNEKLFF. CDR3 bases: TGCGCCAGCAGAAGAAGGAGTCATAATGAAAAACTGTTTTTT.

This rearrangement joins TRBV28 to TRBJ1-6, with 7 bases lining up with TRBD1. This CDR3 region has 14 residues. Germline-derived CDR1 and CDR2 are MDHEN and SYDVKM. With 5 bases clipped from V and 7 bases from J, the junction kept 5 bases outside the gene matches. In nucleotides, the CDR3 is TGTGCCAGCAGTCCGACAGGGATGAATTCACCCCTCCACTTT. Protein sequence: CASSPTGMNSPLHF.

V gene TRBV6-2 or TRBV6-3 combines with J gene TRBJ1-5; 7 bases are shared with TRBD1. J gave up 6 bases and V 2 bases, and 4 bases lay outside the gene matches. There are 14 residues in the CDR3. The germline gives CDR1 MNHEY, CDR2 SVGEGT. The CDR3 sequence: CASSYRGGLQPQHF. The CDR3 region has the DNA TGTGCCAGCAGTTACAGAGGGGGCCTTCAGCCCCAGCATTTT.

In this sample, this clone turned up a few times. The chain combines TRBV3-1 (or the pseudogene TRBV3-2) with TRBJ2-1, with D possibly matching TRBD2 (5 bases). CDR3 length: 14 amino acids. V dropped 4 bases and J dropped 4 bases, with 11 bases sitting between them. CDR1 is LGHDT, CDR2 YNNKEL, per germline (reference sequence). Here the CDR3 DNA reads TGTGCCAGCAGCCCTCAGGACTGGTACAATGAGCAGTTCTTC. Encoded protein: CASSPQDWYNEQFF.

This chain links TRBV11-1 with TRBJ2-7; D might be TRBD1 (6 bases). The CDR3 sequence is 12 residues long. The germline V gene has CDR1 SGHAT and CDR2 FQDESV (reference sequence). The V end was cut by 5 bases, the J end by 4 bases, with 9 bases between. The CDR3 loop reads CASSVQGYEQYV. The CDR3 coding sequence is TGTGCCAGCAGCGTACAGGGTTACGAGCAGTACGTC.

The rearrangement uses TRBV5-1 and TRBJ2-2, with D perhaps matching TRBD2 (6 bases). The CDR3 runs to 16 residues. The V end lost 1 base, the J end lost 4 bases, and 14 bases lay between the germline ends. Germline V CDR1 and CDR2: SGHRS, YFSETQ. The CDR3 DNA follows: TGCGCCAGCAGCTTGTCGGGGGACTGGCGCACCGGGGAGCTGTTTTTT. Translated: CASSLSGDWRTGELFF.

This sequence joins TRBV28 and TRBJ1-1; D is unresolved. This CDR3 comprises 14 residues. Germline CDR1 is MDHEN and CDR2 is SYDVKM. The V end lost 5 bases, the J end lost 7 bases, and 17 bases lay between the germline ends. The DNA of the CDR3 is TGTGCCAGCAGTCCCTCCCCCTCGCGGCTTGAAGCTTTCTTT. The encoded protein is CASSPSPSRLEAFF.

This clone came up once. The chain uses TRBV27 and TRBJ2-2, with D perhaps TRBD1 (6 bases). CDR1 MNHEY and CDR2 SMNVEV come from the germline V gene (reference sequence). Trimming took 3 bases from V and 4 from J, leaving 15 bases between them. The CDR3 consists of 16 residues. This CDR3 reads CASSFPGQPGTGELFF. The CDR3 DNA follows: TGTGCCAGCAGTTTCCCTGGACAGCCCGGCACCGGGGAGCTGTTTTTT.

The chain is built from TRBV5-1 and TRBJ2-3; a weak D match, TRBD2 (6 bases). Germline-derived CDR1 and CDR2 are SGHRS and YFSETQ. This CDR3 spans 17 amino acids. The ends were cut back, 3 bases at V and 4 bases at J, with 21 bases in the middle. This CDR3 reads CASSSRGLAPSADTQYF. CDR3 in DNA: TGCGCCAGCAGCTCCCGTGGGCTAGCGCCTAGTGCAGATACGCAGTATTTT.

The CDR3 DNA reads TGTGCCACCAGCACGCACCTGACAGGTTACGGAGACACCATATATTTT. It specifies CATSTHLTGYGDTIYF. The chain joins TRBV15 to TRBJ1-3, with a weak D call TRBD1 (6 bases). CDR1 LNHNV and CDR2 YYDKDF come from the germline V gene (reference sequence). CDR3 size: 16 residues. V dropped 4 bases and J dropped 8 bases, with 21 bases sitting between them. Full variable domain (remainder filled in from reference TRBV15 and TRBJ1-3): DAMVIQNPRYQVTQFGKPVTLSCSQTLNHNVMYWYQQKSSQAPKLLFHYYDKDFNNEADTPDNFQSRRPNTSFCFLDIRSPGLGDTAMYLCATSTHLTGYGDTIYFGEGSWLTVV.

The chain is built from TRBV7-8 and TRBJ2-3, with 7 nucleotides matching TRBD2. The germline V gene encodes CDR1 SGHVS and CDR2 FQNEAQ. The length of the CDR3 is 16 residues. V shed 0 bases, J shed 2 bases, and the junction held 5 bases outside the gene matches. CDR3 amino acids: CASSLAPSGLTDTQYF. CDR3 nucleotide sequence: TGTGCCAGCAGCTTAGCGCCTAGCGGACTCACAGATACGCAGTATTTT.

The CDR3: CASSLANRDRGYTF. The CDR3 coding sequence is TGTGCCAGCAGCTTAGCTAACCGGGACAGGGGCTACACCTTC. The genes are TRBV7-2 and TRBJ1-2, with 8 bases lining up with TRBD1. Germline V gives CDR1 SGHTA, CDR2 FQGNSA. Losses at the gene ends were 0 bases for V and 8 bases for J; bases not matched to a gene: 5. The CDR3 is 14 amino acids.

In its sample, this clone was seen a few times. CDR3 sequence (DNA): TGTGCCAGAAGCTTAAAAACCCAGGGACAGGGGATTTTCTCACCCCTCCACTTT. It is translated as CARSLKTQGQGIFSPLHF. This rearrangement joins TRBV5-3 to TRBJ1-6; TRBD1 agrees at 10 bases. TRBV5-3 has ORF status, its function being uncertain. J gave up 10 bases and V 2 bases, and 15 bases lay outside the gene matches. The CDR3 sequence is 18 residues long.